This T cell receptor (beta chain) was found in a study of T cells in Graves' hyperthyroidism and ophthalmopathy. Whole-study findings and limits: Ophthalmopathy got predicted by the model a median around 6.6 months before its onset. Most clonotypes that expanded in the thyroid above 0.001 also showed up in blood.

Germline V gives CDR1 SNHLY, CDR2 FYNNEI. Trimming removed 3 bases at V and 1 base at J, with 6 bases between. The CDR3 is 13 amino acids. Amplification targeted TCR beta CDR3 regions from RNA transcripts. The HTBI set primed first-round TCR CDR3 RT-PCR. Each CDR3 protein gets one entry after TCRdb re-called the multiplex PCR reads with MiXCR. Seen here are about 560,000 distinct CDR3 sequences, 46% observed once, and the top ten hold just under 8.5%. In this sample, this clonotype turned up many times. Its target is unknown. V is TRBV2 and J is TRBJ1-1; D is uncertain. Sample: peripheral blood or thyroid tissue (not recorded which). The receptor comes from a woman between 18 and 29 years old with Graves' hyperthyroidism. The CDR3 DNA is TGTGCCAGCAGTGATGAACAGAACACTGAAGCTTTCTTT. Residues: CASSDEQNTEAFF.